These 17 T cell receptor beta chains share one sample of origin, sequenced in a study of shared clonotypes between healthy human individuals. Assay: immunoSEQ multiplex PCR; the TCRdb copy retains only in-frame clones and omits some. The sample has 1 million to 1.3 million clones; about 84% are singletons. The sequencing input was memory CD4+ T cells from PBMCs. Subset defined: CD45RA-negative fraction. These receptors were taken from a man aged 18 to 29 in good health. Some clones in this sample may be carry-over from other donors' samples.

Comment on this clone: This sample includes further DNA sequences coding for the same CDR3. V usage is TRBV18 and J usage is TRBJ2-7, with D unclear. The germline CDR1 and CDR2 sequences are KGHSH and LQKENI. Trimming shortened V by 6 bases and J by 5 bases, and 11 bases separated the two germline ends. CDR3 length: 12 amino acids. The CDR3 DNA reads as TGTGCCAGCTCTCCGGGCCGGGACGAGCAGTACTTC. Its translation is CASSPGRDEQYF.

CDR3 loop: CASSRGQGNYEQYF. As DNA, the CDR3 is TGTGCCAGCAGCAGAGGACAGGGAAACTACGAGCAGTACTTC. V gene TRBV7-6 combines with J gene TRBJ2-7, with TRBD1 matching over 8 bases. V lost 5 bases and J lost 3; bases outside the gene matches: 6. Per the germline V gene, CDR1 is SGHVS and CDR2 is FNYEAQ. The CDR3 runs 14 residues.

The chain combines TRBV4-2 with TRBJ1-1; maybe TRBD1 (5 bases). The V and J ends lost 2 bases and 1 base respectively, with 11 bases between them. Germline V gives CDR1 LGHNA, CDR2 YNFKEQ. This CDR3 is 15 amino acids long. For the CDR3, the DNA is TGTGCCAGCAGCCAAAGCGGCAGGGCGAACACTGAAGCTTTCTTT. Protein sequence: CASSQSGRANTEAFF.

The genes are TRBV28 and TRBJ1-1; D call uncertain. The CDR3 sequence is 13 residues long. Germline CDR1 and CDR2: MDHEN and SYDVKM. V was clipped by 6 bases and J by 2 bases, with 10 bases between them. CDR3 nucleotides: TGTGCCAGCAGACACCCAATAAACACTGAAGCTTTCTTT. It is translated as CASRHPINTEAFF. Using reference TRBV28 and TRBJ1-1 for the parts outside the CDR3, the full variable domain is DVKVTQSSRYLVKRTGEKVFLECVQDMDHENMFWYRQDPGLGLRLIYFSYDVKMKEKGDIPEGYSVSREKKERFSLILESASTNQTSMYLCASRHPINTEAFFGQGTRLTVV.

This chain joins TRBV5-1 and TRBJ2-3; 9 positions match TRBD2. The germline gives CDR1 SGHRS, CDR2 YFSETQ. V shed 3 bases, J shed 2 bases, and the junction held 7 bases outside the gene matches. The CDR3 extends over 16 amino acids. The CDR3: CASSSSGRPTTDTQYF. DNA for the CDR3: TGCGCCAGCAGCTCGAGCGGGAGGCCTACCACAGATACGCAGTATTTT.

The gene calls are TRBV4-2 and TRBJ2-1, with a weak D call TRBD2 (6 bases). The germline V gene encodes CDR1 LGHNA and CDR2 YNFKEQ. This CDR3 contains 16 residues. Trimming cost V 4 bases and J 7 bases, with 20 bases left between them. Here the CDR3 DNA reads TGTGCCAGCAGCCTTGGGAGGACTGGACCAATTAATGAGCAGTTCTTC. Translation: CASSLGRTGPINEQFF.

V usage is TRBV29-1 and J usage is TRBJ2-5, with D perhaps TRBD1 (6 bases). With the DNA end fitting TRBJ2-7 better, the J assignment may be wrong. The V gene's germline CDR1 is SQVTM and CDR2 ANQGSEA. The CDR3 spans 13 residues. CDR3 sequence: CSAAARGAYEQYF. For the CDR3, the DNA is TGCAGCGCGGCCGCCAGGGGCGCGTACGAGCAGTACTTC.

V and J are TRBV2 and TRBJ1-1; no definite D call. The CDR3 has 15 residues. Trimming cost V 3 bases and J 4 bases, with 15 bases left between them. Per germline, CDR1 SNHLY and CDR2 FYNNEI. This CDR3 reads CASSEADMKVTEAFF. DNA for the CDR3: TGTGCCAGCAGTGAGGCCGACATGAAGGTCACTGAAGCTTTCTTT.

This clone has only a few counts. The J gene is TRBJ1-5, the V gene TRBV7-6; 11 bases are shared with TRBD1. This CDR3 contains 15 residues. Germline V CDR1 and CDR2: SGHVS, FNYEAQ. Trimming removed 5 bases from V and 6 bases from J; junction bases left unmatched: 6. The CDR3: CASSAGTGGIQPQHF. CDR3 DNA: TGTGCCAGCAGCGCCGGGACAGGGGGTATTCAGCCCCAGCATTTT.

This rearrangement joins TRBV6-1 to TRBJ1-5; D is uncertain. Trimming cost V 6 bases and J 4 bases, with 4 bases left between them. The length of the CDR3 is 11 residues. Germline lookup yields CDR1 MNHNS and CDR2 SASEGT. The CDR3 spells CASRENQPQHF. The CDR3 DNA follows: TGTGCCAGCAGAGAGAATCAGCCCCAGCATTTT.

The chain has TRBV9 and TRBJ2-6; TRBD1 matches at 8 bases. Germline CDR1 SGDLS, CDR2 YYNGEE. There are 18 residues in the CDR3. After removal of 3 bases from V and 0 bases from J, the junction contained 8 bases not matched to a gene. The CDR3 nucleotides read TGTGCCAGCAGCGCCCGGCGGGACAGGAGCTCTGGGGCCAACGTCCTGACTTTC. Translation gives CASSARRDRSSGANVLTF.

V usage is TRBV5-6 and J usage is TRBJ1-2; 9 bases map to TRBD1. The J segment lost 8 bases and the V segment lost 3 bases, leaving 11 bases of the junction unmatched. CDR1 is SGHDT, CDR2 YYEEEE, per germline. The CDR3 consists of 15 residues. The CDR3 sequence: CASSSTGGLQVGYTF. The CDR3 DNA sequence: TGTGCCAGCAGCTCCACAGGGGGCCTCCAAGTAGGCTACACCTTC.

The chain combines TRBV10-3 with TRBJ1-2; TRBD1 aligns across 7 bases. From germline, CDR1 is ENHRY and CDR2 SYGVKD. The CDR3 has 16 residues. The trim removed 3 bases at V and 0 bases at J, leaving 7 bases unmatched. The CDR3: CAISDLRGYANYGYTF. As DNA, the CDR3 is TGTGCCATCAGTGATCTCAGGGGGTACGCTAACTATGGCTACACCTTC.

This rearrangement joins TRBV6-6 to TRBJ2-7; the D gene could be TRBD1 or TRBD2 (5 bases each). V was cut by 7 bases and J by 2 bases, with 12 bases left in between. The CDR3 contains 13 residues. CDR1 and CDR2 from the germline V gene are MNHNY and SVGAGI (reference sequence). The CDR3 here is CASTDGATYEQYF. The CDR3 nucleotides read TGTGCCAGCACGGACGGGGCTACCTACGAGCAGTACTTC.

CDR3 protein: CASSFASSTDTQYF. CDR3 in DNA: TGTGCCAGCAGCTTCGCGTCGAGCACAGATACGCAGTATTTT. This chain joins TRBV7-2 and TRBJ2-3; D remains unclear. This CDR3 contains 14 residues. CDR1 is SGHTA and CDR2 is FQGNSA in the germline V gene. The V end was cut by 3 bases, the J end by 0 bases, with 7 bases between.

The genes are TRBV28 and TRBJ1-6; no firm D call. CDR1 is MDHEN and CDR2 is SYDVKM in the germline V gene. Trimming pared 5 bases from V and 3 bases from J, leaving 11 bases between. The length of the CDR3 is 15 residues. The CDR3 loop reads CASSTAVVYNSPLHF. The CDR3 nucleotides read TGTGCCAGCAGTACCGCGGTGGTCTATAATTCACCCCTCCACTTT.

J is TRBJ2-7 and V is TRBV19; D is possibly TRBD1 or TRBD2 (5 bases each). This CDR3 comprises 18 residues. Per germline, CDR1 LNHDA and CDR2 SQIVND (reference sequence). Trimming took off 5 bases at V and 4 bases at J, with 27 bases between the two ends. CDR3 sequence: CASSPLGTPGTVRYEQYF. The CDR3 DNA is TGTGCCAGTAGTCCTCTAGGGACGCCCGGGACGGTACGATACGAGCAGTACTTC.